Below are 23 T cell receptor beta chains sequenced from a single sample in a study of cytomegalovirus exposure and HLA in healthy donors. The study ran its PCR with 60 Vbeta and 13 Jbeta primers. Profiling relied on immunoSEQ multiplex PCR, and the TCRdb table lists in-frame clones only, not all of them. The table shows about 180,000 clones, with roughly 78% occurring only once. The sequencing sample was made of PBMCs. The source is a woman in her forties in good health and CMV-seronegative.

This clone showed up just a few times. J is TRBJ1-3 and V is TRBV6-1, with a weak D call TRBD1 (6 bases). The CDR3 is 15 residues long. Germline CDR1 and CDR2: MNHNS and SASEGT. The ends were cut back, 5 bases at V and 2 bases at J, with 13 bases in the middle. The CDR3 sequence is CASSSSTGPGNTIYF. The DNA for the CDR3 is TGTGCCAGCAGTAGTTCCACAGGGCCTGGAAACACCATATATTTT.

The V gene is TRBV19, the J gene TRBJ2-7; perhaps TRBD2 as D (6 bases). Trimming took off 4 bases at V and 3 bases at J, with 16 bases between the two ends. CDR1 LNHDA and CDR2 SQIVND come from the germline V gene (reference sequence). CDR3 length equals 15 residues. CDR3 DNA sequence: TGTGCCAGTAGTACCCCCGGCGGCGGGGTCTACGAGCAGTACTTC. Protein: CASSTPGGGVYEQYF.

The chain employs TRBV18 and TRBJ2-3; tentative D call: TRBD2 (6 bases). From germline, CDR1 is KGHSH and CDR2 LQKENI. The CDR3 totals 18 residues. Trimming shortened V by 1 base and J by 3 bases, and 20 bases separated the two germline ends. CDR3 in amino acids: CASSPRVGGARGTDTQYF. In DNA form, the CDR3 reads TGTGCCAGCTCACCACGAGTGGGGGGTGCTCGGGGTACAGATACGCAGTATTTT. Looking up the rest from reference TRBV18 and TRBJ2-3 gives the full variable domain: NAGVMQNPRHLVRRRGQEARLRCSPMKGHSHVYWYRQLPEEGLKFMVYLQKENIIDESGMPKERFSAEFPKEGPSILRIQQVVRGDSAAYFCASSPRVGGARGTDTQYFGPGTRLTVL.

The rearrangement uses TRBV5-1 and TRBJ1-2; 7 nucleotides line up with TRBD1. The CDR3 extends over 15 amino acids. The V gene end was trimmed by 4 bases and the J gene end by 6 bases; junction bases not matched to a gene: 12. The germline V gene has CDR1 SGHRS and CDR2 YFSETQ. CDR3 DNA: TGCGCCAGCAGCCCGCGAAGCGACAGGGTCCATGGCTACACCTTC. It is translated as CASSPRSDRVHGYTF.

The chain combines TRBV27 with TRBJ2-5; 9 bases are a match to TRBD1. The J call may be incorrect, as the DNA end agrees better with TRBJ2-7. This CDR3 is built from 18 residues. Looked up from germline, CDR1 is MNHEY and CDR2 is SMNVEV (reference sequence). The CDR3 region has the DNA TGTGCCAGCAGTTTATCTGGACAGGGGCGAGGGTTTAGGTACGAGCAGTACTTC. It encodes CASSLSGQGRGFRYEQYF.

This chain links TRBV2 with TRBJ1-5, with D possibly TRBD1 on 6 matching bases. V lost 7 bases and J lost 6, with 13 bases in between. The CDR3 has 13 residues. Germline CDR1 is SNHLY and CDR2 is FYNNEI. CDR3 sequence: CASMETGIQPQHF. CDR3 nucleotide sequence: TGTGCCAGCATGGAGACAGGCATTCAGCCCCAGCATTTT. Looking up the rest from reference TRBV2 and TRBJ1-5 gives the full variable domain: EPEVTQTPSHQVTQMGQEVILRCVPISNHLYFYWYRQILGQKVEFLVSFYNNEISEKSEIFDDQFSVERPDGSNFTLKIRSTKLEDSAMYFCASMETGIQPQHFGDGTRLSIL.

In its sample, this clone was seen once. The CDR3 is CASSLAGGGYTF. CDR3 DNA sequence: TGTGCCAGCAGCTTAGCAGGAGGTGGCTACACCTTC. The chain employs TRBV13 and TRBJ1-2; D gene uncertain. The germline gives CDR1 PRHDT, CDR2 FYEKMQ (reference sequence). The CDR3 runs to 12 residues. V lost 1 base to trimming and J lost 7 bases, with 7 bases between them.

The chain is built from TRBV30 and TRBJ1-2; a weak D match, TRBD1 (6 bases). The germline V and J ends were trimmed by 4 bases and 4 bases, with 16 bases remaining between them. The CDR3 spans 14 residues. Germline CDR1 and CDR2: GTSNPN and SVGIG (reference sequence). In DNA, the CDR3 is TGTGCCTGGATTGGAACCGAAGGGGGCTATGGCTACACCTTC. Translating it yields CAWIGTEGGYGYTF.

The chain joins TRBV11-3 to TRBJ2-4; 7 nucleotides line up with TRBD2. This CDR3 spans 13 amino acids. CDR1 is SGHNT and CDR2 is YENEEA in the germline V gene. V lost 4 bases and J lost 10; bases outside the gene matches: 7. The chain's CDR3 is CASSYGTGGIQYF. In nucleotides, the CDR3 is TGTGCCAGCAGCTACGGGACGGGGGGTATTCAGTACTTC.

This sequence joins TRBV29-1 and TRBJ2-7, with D possibly matching TRBD1 (6 bases). CDR3 length equals 15 residues. Germline assignment: CDR1 SQVTM and CDR2 ANQGSEA. The germline V and J ends were trimmed by 4 bases and 2 bases, with 18 bases remaining between them. CDR3 bases: TGCAGCGTTGTCGTTGGGGGCCACAGCCCCTACGAGCAGTACTTC. Its translation is CSVVVGGHSPYEQYF.

This chain uses TRBV7-9 with TRBJ1-3; 7 bases map to TRBD1. Germline CDR1 reads SEHNR; CDR2 reads FQNEAQ (reference sequence). Trimming cost V 5 bases and J 2 bases; bases outside gene matches: 6. The CDR3 length is 15 residues. The CDR3 sequence is CASSLGTAAGNTIYF. The CDR3 DNA follows: TGTGCCAGCAGCCTCGGGACAGCGGCTGGAAACACCATATATTTT.

CDR3 protein: CASSSETGYEQYF. In nucleotides, the CDR3 is TGCGCCAGCAGCTCCGAGACAGGGTATGAGCAGTACTTC. The chain has TRBV5-1 and TRBJ2-7; TRBD1 matches 7 bases. Looked up from germline, CDR1 is SGHRS and CDR2 is YFSETQ. This CDR3 region has 13 residues. V lost 3 bases, J lost 7 bases, and 7 bases stayed unmatched.

This clone was recorded only once. This rearrangement joins TRBV7-9 to TRBJ2-7, with 10 bases aligning to TRBD2. The J segment lost 4 bases and the V segment lost 8 bases, leaving 8 bases of the junction unmatched. Germline V gives CDR1 SEHNR, CDR2 FQNEAQ (reference sequence). The length of the CDR3 is 14 residues. CDR3 sequence (DNA): TGTGCCAGCGGTTTAGCGGGAGGCTCGTACGAGCAGTACTTC. Its translation is CASGLAGGSYEQYF.

The chain carries TRBV5-1 and TRBJ2-7; TRBD2 is a possible D gene (5 bases). The CDR3 extends over 14 amino acids. The germline V gene has CDR1 SGHRS and CDR2 YFSETQ. V lost 0 bases, J lost 2 bases, and 9 bases lay in between. CDR3 nucleotide sequence: TGCGCCAGCAGCTTGGGGCGGGTCCCCTACGAGCAGTACTTC. This codes for CASSLGRVPYEQYF.

In nucleotides, the CDR3 is TGTGCCAGCAGGGTCCGGACAGGGGATAGCACAGATACGCAGTATTTT. It encodes CASRVRTGDSTDTQYF. V is TRBV2 and J is TRBJ2-3, with 9 bases matching TRBD1. V shed 6 bases and J 0 bases; nucleotides not matched to a gene: 7. Germline lookup yields CDR1 SNHLY and CDR2 FYNNEI. The CDR3 consists of 16 residues. The complete variable domain, with remaining parts taken from reference TRBV2 and TRBJ2-3, reads EPEVTQTPSHQVTQMGQEVILRCVPISNHLYFYWYRQILGQKVEFLVSFYNNEISEKSEIFDDQFSVERPDGSNFTLKIRSTKLEDSAMYFCASRVRTGDSTDTQYFGPGTRLTVL.

The chain employs TRBV21-1 and TRBJ2-5; TRBD1, the table's D call, was not compared with the DNA. TRBV21-1 is a recognized pseudogene. The CDR3 has 16 residues. The CDR3 DNA follows: TGTGCCAGCAGCTCCCCCCGGACAGGGGGCTGGGAGACCCAGTACTTC. Translation gives CASSSPRTGGWETQYF.

This chain uses TRBV28 with TRBJ2-7; TRBD2 agrees at 8 bases. Trimming at V came to 4 bases and at J to 2 bases, leaving 10 bases not matched to a gene. The CDR3 is 16 residues long. The germline V gene has CDR1 MDHEN and CDR2 SYDVKM. CDR3 sequence: CASSYPRGGRAYEQYF. In DNA, the CDR3 is TGTGCCAGCAGTTACCCTCGGGGGGGTCGAGCCTACGAGCAGTACTTC.

This clone appeared a single time. The CDR3 DNA is TGTGCCAGCAGCGTAGAAACTAGCGGGGTCCAGTTCTTC. Translated, it gives CASSVETSGVQFF. The chain carries TRBV9 and TRBJ2-1, with 10 bases that match TRBD2. CDR3 length: 13 residues. Losses at the gene ends were 0 bases for V and 13 bases for J; bases not matched to a gene: 4. The V gene's germline CDR1 is SGDLS and CDR2 YYNGEE.

The chain carries TRBV19 and TRBJ1-1, with 7 bases aligning to TRBD1. Trimming at V came to 2 bases and at J to 1 base, leaving 10 bases not matched to a gene. This CDR3 region has 17 residues. Germline values: CDR1 LNHDA, CDR2 SQIVND (reference sequence). The chain's CDR3 is CASSISRGLLTNTEAFF. As DNA, the CDR3 is TGTGCCAGTAGTATATCAAGGGGGCTCCTTACGAACACTGAAGCTTTCTTT. Combining the CDR3 with reference TRBV19 and TRBJ1-1 gives the whole variable domain DGGITQSPKYLFRKEGQNVTLSCEQNLNHDAMYWYRQDPGQGLRLIYYSQIVNDFQKGDIAEGYSVSREKKESFPLTVTSAQKNPTAFYLCASSISRGLLTNTEAFFGQGTRLTVV.

The rearrangement links TRBV5-1 to TRBJ2-4; D perhaps matches TRBD1 (6 bases). The germline V gene encodes CDR1 SGHRS and CDR2 YFSETQ. The CDR3 has 15 amino acids. Trimming shortened V by 3 bases and J by 4 bases, and 14 bases separated the two germline ends. The CDR3 here is CASSSLRQGKNIQYF. CDR3 sequence (DNA): TGCGCCAGCAGCTCCCTGCGTCAGGGGAAAAACATTCAGTACTTC.

This chain joins TRBV11-2 and TRBJ1-2, with D possibly TRBD1 on 5 matching bases. The ends were cut back, 6 bases at V and 2 bases at J, with 16 bases in the middle. Germline lookup yields CDR1 SGHAT and CDR2 FQNNGV. This CDR3 is built from 15 residues. The CDR3: CASSYPTELNYGYTF. The CDR3 DNA reads TGTGCCAGCAGTTACCCGACAGAGCTGAACTATGGCTACACCTTC.

The rearrangement joins TRBV30 to TRBJ1-1; a possible D gene is TRBD1 (6 bases). Germline V gene data show CDR1 as GTSNPN and CDR2 as SVGIG (reference sequence). CDR3 length: 13 amino acids. CDR3 sequence reads: CGGRNIVNTEAFF. The CDR3 DNA reads TGTGGGGGGCGGAACATCGTGAACACTGAAGCTTTCTTT.

In this sample, this clone turned up a few times. The gene calls are TRBV5-4 and TRBJ1-6; D might be TRBD1 (5 bases). The CDR3 length is 15 residues. V dropped 0 bases and J dropped 7 bases, with 11 bases sitting between them. Per germline, CDR1 SGHNT and CDR2 YYREEE (reference sequence). The CDR3 loop reads CASSLGGQGNSPLHF. The CDR3 nucleotides read TGTGCCAGCAGCTTGGGGGGTCAGGGCAATTCACCCCTCCACTTT.